A single sample gave rise to the 20 T cell receptor beta chains below, sequenced in a study of radiation and T cells in renal cell carcinoma. Profiling relied on immunoSEQ multiplex PCR, and the TCRdb table lists in-frame clones only, not all of them. The data show approximately 22,000 clones, roughly 80% seen once. Described time point: baseline pretreatment blood. Treatment in this sample: 15 Gy SBRT to primary tumor, nephrectomy 4 weeks later. The sample was blood, taken from a patient whose treatment included radiotherapy and nephrectomy. The receptors were sampled from a man aged 55 to 70 with renal cell carcinoma.

V and J are TRBV5-8 and TRBJ2-7, with D perhaps matching TRBD1 or TRBD2 (6 bases each). This CDR3 has 13 amino acids. Deletions cut 5 bases from V and 4 bases from J, with 13 bases between. Germline CDR1 reads SGHTS; CDR2 reads YDEGEE. The CDR3 nucleotides are TGTGCCAGCAGATCGGAGGGGGATTACGAGCAGTACTTC. Its protein product is CASRSEGDYEQYF.

The CDR3 sequence: CASSRLSAPQETQYF. CDR3 nucleotides: TGTGCCAGCAGCCGCCTCTCCGCCCCCCAAGAGACCCAGTACTTC. J is TRBJ2-5 and V is TRBV7-2, with no clear D. The CDR3 has 15 amino acids. Trimming removed 5 bases at V and 1 base at J, with 14 bases between. Germline V lookup: CDR1 SGHTA, CDR2 FQGNSA.

The chain carries TRBV13 and TRBJ2-7, with TRBD2 identical over 12 bases. The CDR3 runs 17 residues. CDR1 is PRHDT and CDR2 is FYEKMQ in the germline V gene (reference sequence). The V gene end was trimmed by 5 bases and the J gene end by 0 bases; junction bases not matched to a gene: 8. DNA of the CDR3: TGTGCCAGCAGCCCCGTCGGACTAGCGGGAAGCTCCTACGAGCAGTACTTC. Translated: CASSPVGLAGSSYEQYF.

The chain joins TRBV5-5 to TRBJ1-1, with a tentative D call TRBD1 (6 bases). Per the germline V gene, CDR1 is SGHKS and CDR2 is YYEKEE (reference sequence). CDR3 length equals 14 residues. V was clipped by 4 bases and J by 4 bases, with 14 bases between them. The CDR3: CASSLTGLGTEAFF. The CDR3 coding sequence is TGTGCCAGCAGCCTTACAGGGTTGGGCACTGAAGCTTTCTTT.

The chain couples TRBV5-8 to TRBJ2-5; the match to TRBD1 covers 9 bases. J gave up 5 bases and V 1 base, and 3 bases lay outside the gene matches. CDR1 and CDR2 from the germline V gene are SGHTS and YDEGEE. This CDR3 is 14 amino acids long. CDR3 coding DNA: TGTGCCAGCAGCTTGCGGGACAGGGATGAGACCCAGTACTTC. Its protein product is CASSLRDRDETQYF.

The chain recombines TRBV27 with TRBJ2-1; 7 positions agree with TRBD2. V was clipped by 1 base and J by 5 bases; unmatched bases: 2. This CDR3 has 14 amino acids. Germline CDR1 MNHEY, CDR2 SMNVEV (reference sequence). This chain's CDR3 is CASSLWGTNNEQFF. Written as DNA, the CDR3 is TGTGCCAGCAGTTTATGGGGGACTAACAATGAGCAGTTCTTC.

The chain is built from TRBV19 and TRBJ2-1; TRBD1 matches at 7 bases. V shed 5 bases and J 6 bases; nucleotides not matched to a gene: 4. Germline CDR1 LNHDA, CDR2 SQIVND (reference sequence). The CDR3 covers 13 residues. The CDR3 sequence is CASSDRQGNEQFF. Here the CDR3 DNA reads TGTGCCAGTAGTGACCGACAGGGCAATGAGCAGTTCTTC.

V gene TRBV2 combines with J gene TRBJ2-7, with 8 bases that match TRBD2. The CDR3 has 15 residues. The germline CDR1 and CDR2 sequences are SNHLY and FYNNEI. J lost 6 bases, V lost 4 bases, and 11 bases had no gene match. CDR3 nucleotides: TGTGCCAGCAGTGGGGAACTAGCGGTCCCCTCCGAGCAGTACTTC. It is translated as CASSGELAVPSEQYF.

The chain carries TRBV7-7 and TRBJ2-6; no definite D call. Trimming stripped 5 bases from V and 5 bases from J, with 22 bases between. The germline gives CDR1 SSHAT, CDR2 FNYEAQ (reference sequence). CDR3 length equals 18 residues. The CDR3 DNA reads TGTGCCAGCAGCGGAGTACCAGTGCCACAAAGTCGGGCCAACGTCCTGACTTTC. It yields the protein CASSGVPVPQSRANVLTF.

This clone occurred once. The V gene is TRBV9, the J gene TRBJ1-2; D gene unclear. CDR3 length: 12 residues. Trimming pared 3 bases from V and 8 bases from J, leaving 11 bases between. Per germline, CDR1 SGDLS and CDR2 YYNGEE. The CDR3 DNA reads as TGTGCCAGCAGCGGGCGGCCCCGAGGCTACACCTTC. As protein: CASSGRPRGYTF. The variable domain in full, with the rest retrieved from reference TRBV9 and TRBJ1-2, is DSGVTQTPKHLITATGQRVTLRCSPRSGDLSVYWYQQSLDQGLQFLIQYYNGEERAKGNILERFSAQQFPDLHSELNLSSLELGDSALYFCASSGRPRGYTFGSGTRLTVV.

By proportion, this clone is large. V is TRBV5-6 and J is TRBJ2-2; no clear D. The ends were cut back, 4 bases at V and 3 bases at J, with 4 bases in the middle. Germline CDR1 reads SGHDT; CDR2 reads YYEEEE. This CDR3 spans 12 amino acids. The CDR3 DNA follows: TGTGCCAGCAGCCCGTACACCGGGGAGCTGTTTTTT. Protein product: CASSPYTGELFF.

The rearrangement links TRBV5-1 to TRBJ2-5; TRBD1 agrees at 9 bases. The germline gives CDR1 SGHRS, CDR2 YFSETQ. V lost 1 base to trimming and J lost 5 bases; unmatched junction nucleotides: 6. The CDR3 loop spans 15 amino acids. Here the CDR3 reads CASSLKGQGEETQYF. The DNA for the CDR3 is TGCGCCAGCAGCTTGAAGGGACAGGGAGAGGAGACCCAGTACTTC.

V and J are TRBV4-1 and TRBJ2-7, with D perhaps matching TRBD1 (7 bases). Per germline, CDR1 MGHRA and CDR2 YSYEKL. The CDR3 has 15 amino acids. Trimming stripped 4 bases from V and 2 bases from J, with 15 bases between. CDR3 sequence (DNA): TGCGCCAGCAGCCCGCGGGACAGCGTTACCTACGAGCAGTACTTC. Its translation is CASSPRDSVTYEQYF.

The chain is built from TRBV11-2 and TRBJ2-3, with 9 positions matching TRBD1. Trimming cost V 1 base and J 15 bases; bases outside gene matches: 5. The CDR3 is made up of 12 amino acids. Germline V gene data show CDR1 as SGHAT and CDR2 as FQNNGV. The CDR3 loop is CASSLGGTGTYF. CDR3 bases: TGTGCCAGCAGCTTAGGCGGGACAGGGACTTATTTT.

CDR3 DNA: TGTGCTAGTGGTTTACACGGACCTGGAAACACCATATATTTT. Protein sequence: CASGLHGPGNTIYF. This chain connects TRBV12-5 to TRBJ1-3; no firm D call. This CDR3 comprises 14 residues. Trimming took off 3 bases at V and 2 bases at J, with 8 bases between the two ends. From germline, CDR1 is LGHNT and CDR2 FRNRAP.

This chain links TRBV5-1 with TRBJ2-3; the D gene is possibly TRBD2 (6 bases). Germline loops: CDR1 SGHRS, CDR2 YFSETQ. The CDR3 runs 17 residues. Trimming left V 5 bases short and J 1 base short, with 20 bases between. The chain's CDR3 is CASRPRDSLGRTDTQYF. The CDR3 DNA reads TGCGCCAGCAGGCCGAGGGACTCCCTGGGGCGCACAGATACGCAGTATTTT.

This clone has more than one count but fewer than ten. The rearrangement uses TRBV2 and TRBJ1-2, with no clear D. The germline V and J ends were trimmed by 6 bases and 6 bases, with 11 bases remaining between them. This CDR3 spans 12 amino acids. In germline, CDR1 is SNHLY, CDR2 FYNNEI. In DNA, the CDR3 is TGTGCCAGCAGCCTCCGTCTGCATGGCTACACCTTC. The encoded protein is CASSLRLHGYTF.

This clone was counted a few times. V is TRBV6-5 and J is TRBJ2-1; D ambiguous. CDR1 and CDR2 (germline): MNHEY, SVGAGI. CDR3 length: 13 amino acids. Trimming removed 8 bases from V and 6 bases from J, with 14 bases in between. In nucleotides, the CDR3 is TGTGCCAGCGGGTCGTCTAAGGGCAATGAGCAGTTCTTC. It translates to CASGSSKGNEQFF.

This clone appeared a single time. The chain combines TRBV4-1 with TRBJ2-3; 7 nucleotides align to TRBD1. With V trimmed by 0 bases and J by 2 bases, 5 bases remained unmatched. CDR1 and CDR2 (germline): MGHRA, YSYEKL. The CDR3 loop spans 16 amino acids. CDR3 protein: CASSQEPGQTTDTQYF. CDR3 DNA: TGCGCCAGCAGCCAAGAACCGGGACAGACCACAGATACGCAGTATTTT.

V gene TRBV18 combines with J gene TRBJ2-7; D is perhaps TRBD2 (6 bases). The CDR3 runs to 14 residues. Germline V gene sequence: CDR1 KGHSH, CDR2 LQKENI. V was cut by 1 base and J by 4 bases, with 11 bases left in between. CDR3 protein: CASSPRGEGYEQYF. The CDR3 DNA reads as TGTGCCAGCTCACCACGCGGGGAAGGTTACGAGCAGTACTTC.